A single sample gave rise to the 6 T cell receptor beta chains below, sequenced in a study of spatial heterogeneity in lung cancer (dated by TCRdb to the late 2010s). The intended sense of this specimen's time point label: blood at routine non-recurrence follow-up after resection. Library preparation employed 5' RACE. The reads were generated on a NextSeq 500. TCRdb passed the public sequencing reads through fastp at Q25 and MiXCR, retaining productive beta sequences. Each record represents a unique CDR3 protein, reported with the most common genes and DNA among its rows. The sample table holds approximately 100,000 distinct CDR3 sequences, of which roughly 21% were seen once. The biggest ten clones account for 21% of the sample. This sample comprised PBMCs, obtained at follow-up. Receptors originate from a male donor with early-stage non-small cell lung cancer.

A few counts support this clonotype. The rearrangement links TRBV2 to TRBJ1-2; TRBD1 matches 7 bases. The CDR3 extends over 14 amino acids. V lost 7 bases, J lost 2 bases, and 7 bases stayed unmatched. Germline V gives CDR1 SNHLY, CDR2 FYNNEI. CDR3: CASNRQGLNYGYTF. CDR3 nucleotides: TGTGCCAGCAACCGACAGGGTTTAAACTATGGCTACACCTTC.

The chain is built from TRBV29-1 and TRBJ2-2; 10 bases are a match to TRBD2. With 4 bases clipped from V and 1 base from J, the junction kept 0 bases outside the gene matches. This CDR3 has 14 amino acids. CDR1 is SQVTM, CDR2 ANQGSEA, per germline. The CDR3 DNA follows: TGCAGCGTTGGGACTAGCGGGAACACCGGGGAGCTGTTTTTT. Translating gives CSVGTSGNTGELFF.

This chain connects TRBV30 to TRBJ2-7; TRBD1 aligns across 9 bases. The V gene end was trimmed by 4 bases and the J gene end by 5 bases; junction bases not matched to a gene: 9. Germline loops: CDR1 GTSNPN, CDR2 SVGIG (reference sequence). CDR3 length: 14 residues. CDR3 coding DNA: TGTGCCTGGACATCTGGGACAGGGCCTCACGAGCAGTACTTC. This gives the protein CAWTSGTGPHEQYF.

The CDR3 sequence: CSVAVNSGNTIYF. CDR3 in DNA: TGCAGCGTGGCCGTGAATTCTGGAAACACCATATATTTT. This chain uses TRBV29-1 with TRBJ1-3; D not certain. The germline gives CDR1 SQVTM, CDR2 ANQGSEA. This CDR3 comprises 13 residues. V was trimmed by 6 bases and J by 1 base, leaving 10 bases between them.

This clonotype was detected only a few times. CDR3 nucleotide sequence: TGTGCCAGCTCCCCCGGGGAGGGCGGGCAGTTCTTC. It yields the protein CASSPGEGGQFF. The gene calls are TRBV3-1 and TRBJ2-1; 7 nucleotides line up with TRBD2. Germline CDR1 LGHDT, CDR2 YNNKEL (reference sequence). The CDR3 has 12 residues. The junction had 10 bases not matched to a gene; V was cut back by 8 bases and J by 12 bases.

V gene TRBV19 combines with J gene TRBJ2-2, with a weak D call TRBD2 (5 bases). The V end was cut by 8 bases, the J end by 2 bases, with 12 bases between. CDR3 length: 14 residues. The V gene's germline CDR1 is LNHDA and CDR2 SQIVND (reference sequence). The CDR3 region is CASGRTFNTGELFF. Written as DNA, the CDR3 is TGTGCCAGTGGGAGAACCTTTAACACCGGGGAGCTGTTTTTT.